This T cell receptor beta chain came from a study of molecular identifiers for immune sequencing clone quantification. Libraries of naive CD8 T cells were made from 20,000 to 1,000,000 sorted cells. They used 10%, 30% or 50% RNA. Using a CD8+CD4-CCR7+CD45RA+ phenotype, naive CD8 T cells were sorted. TCRdb recomputed calls from the PCR reads with MiXCR, one row per CDR3 protein. The repertoire consists of roughly 630,000 distinct CDR3 sequences, with about 25% occurring once and the leading ten covering roughly 0.83%. Ten or more counts support this clonotype. Sequencing used naive CD8+ T cells from blood, with Jurkat cell RNA spiked in. Specified subset: FACS-sorted CD8+CD4-CCR7+CD45RA+ naive T cells. The receptor's source is a human donor in good health. Some libraries in this study had Jurkat cell RNA spiked in.

In nucleotides, the CDR3 is TGTGCCAGCAGCTTAACCTGGGGGACACTCACAGATACGCAGTATTTT. Its translation: CASSLTWGTLTDTQYF. The gene calls are TRBV11-2 and TRBJ2-3; TRBD1 is a possible D gene (6 bases). Trimming cost V 2 bases and J 2 bases, with 14 bases left between them. Germline CDR1 reads SGHAT; CDR2 reads FQNNGV. The CDR3 has 16 residues.